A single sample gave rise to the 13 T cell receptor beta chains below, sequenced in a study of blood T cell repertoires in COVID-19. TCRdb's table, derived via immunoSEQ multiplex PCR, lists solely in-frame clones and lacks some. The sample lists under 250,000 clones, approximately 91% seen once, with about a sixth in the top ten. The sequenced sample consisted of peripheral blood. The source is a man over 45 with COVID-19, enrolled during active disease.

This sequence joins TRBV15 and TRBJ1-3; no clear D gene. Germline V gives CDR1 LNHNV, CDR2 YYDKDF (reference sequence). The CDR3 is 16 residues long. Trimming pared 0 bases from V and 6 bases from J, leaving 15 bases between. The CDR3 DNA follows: TGTGCCACCAGCAGAGATTCCCGCGGTGTCGCAAACACCATATATTTT. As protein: CATSRDSRGVANTIYF.

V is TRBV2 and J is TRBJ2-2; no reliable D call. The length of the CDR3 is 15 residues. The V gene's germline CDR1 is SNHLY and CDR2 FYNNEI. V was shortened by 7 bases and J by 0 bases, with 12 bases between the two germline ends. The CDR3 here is CASTHGRPNTGELFF. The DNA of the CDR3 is TGTGCCAGCACCCACGGCAGGCCGAACACCGGGGAGCTGTTTTTT.

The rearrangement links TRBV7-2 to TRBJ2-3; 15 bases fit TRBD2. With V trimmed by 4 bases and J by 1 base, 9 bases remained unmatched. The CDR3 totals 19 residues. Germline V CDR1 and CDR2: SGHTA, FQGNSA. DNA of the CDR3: TGTGCCAGCAGCTCCCTACCGGGACTAGCGGGGGGACGCACAGATACGCAGTATTTT. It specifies CASSSLPGLAGGRTDTQYF. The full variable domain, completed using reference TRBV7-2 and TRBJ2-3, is GAGVSQSPSNKVTEKGKDVELRCDPISGHTALYWYRQSLGQGLEFLIYFQGNSAPDKSGLPSDRFSAERTGGSVSTLTIQRTQQEDSAVYLCASSSLPGLAGGRTDTQYFGPGTRLTVL.

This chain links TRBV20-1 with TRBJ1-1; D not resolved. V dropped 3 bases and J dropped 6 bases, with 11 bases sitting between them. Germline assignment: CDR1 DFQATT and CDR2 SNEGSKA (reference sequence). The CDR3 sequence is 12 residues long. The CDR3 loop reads CSASGPKAEAFF. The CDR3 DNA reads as TGCAGTGCTAGTGGGCCCAAAGCTGAAGCTTTCTTT.

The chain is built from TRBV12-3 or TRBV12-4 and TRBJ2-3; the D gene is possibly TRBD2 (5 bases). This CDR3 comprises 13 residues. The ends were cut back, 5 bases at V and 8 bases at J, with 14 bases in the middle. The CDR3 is CASSPQTTGTQYF. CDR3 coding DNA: TGTGCCAGCAGTCCGCAGACTACCGGTACGCAGTATTTT.

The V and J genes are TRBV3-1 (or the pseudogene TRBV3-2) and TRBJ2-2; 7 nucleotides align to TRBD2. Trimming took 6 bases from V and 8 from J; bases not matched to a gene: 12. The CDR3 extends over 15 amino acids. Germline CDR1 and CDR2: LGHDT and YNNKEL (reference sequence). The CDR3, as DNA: TGTGCCAGCAGAGTGGTCGGACTAGTCGAGGGGGAGCTGTTTTTT. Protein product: CASRVVGLVEGELFF.

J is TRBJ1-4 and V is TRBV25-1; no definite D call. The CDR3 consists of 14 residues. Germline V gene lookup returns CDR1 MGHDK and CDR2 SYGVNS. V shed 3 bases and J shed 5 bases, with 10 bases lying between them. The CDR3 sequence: CASSDQVPNEKLFF. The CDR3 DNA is TGTGCCAGCAGTGATCAGGTACCCAATGAAAAACTGTTTTTT.

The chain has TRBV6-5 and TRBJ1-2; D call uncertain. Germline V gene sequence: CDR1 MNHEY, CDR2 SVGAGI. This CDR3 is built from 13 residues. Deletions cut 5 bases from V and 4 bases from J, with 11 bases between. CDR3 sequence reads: CASSLSGPYGYTF. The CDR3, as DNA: TGTGCCAGCAGTCTCTCTGGCCCCTATGGCTACACCTTC.

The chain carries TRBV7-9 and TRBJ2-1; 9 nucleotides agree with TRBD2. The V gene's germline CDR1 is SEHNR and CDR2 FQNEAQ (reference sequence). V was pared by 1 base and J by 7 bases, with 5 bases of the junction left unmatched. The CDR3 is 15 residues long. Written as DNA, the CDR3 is TGTGCCAGCAGCTTAGTTAGCGGGAGCTTGAATGAGCAGTTCTTC. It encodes CASSLVSGSLNEQFF.

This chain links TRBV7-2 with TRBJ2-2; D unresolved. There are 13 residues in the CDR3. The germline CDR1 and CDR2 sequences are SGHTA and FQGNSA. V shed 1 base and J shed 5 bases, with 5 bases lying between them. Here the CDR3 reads CASSLVQTGELFF. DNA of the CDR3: TGTGCCAGCAGCTTAGTCCAAACCGGGGAGCTGTTTTTT.

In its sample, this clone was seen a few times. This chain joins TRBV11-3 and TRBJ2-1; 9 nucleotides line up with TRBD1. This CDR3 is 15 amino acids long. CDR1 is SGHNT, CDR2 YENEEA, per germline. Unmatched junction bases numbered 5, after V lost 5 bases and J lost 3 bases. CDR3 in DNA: TGTGCCAGCAGCCCCGACAGGGGGATCTACAATGAGCAGTTCTTC. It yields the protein CASSPDRGIYNEQFF.

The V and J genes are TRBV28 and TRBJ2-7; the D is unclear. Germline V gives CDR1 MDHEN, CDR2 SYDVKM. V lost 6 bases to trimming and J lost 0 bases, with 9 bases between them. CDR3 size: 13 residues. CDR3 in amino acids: CASRKPGSYEQYF. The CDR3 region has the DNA TGTGCCAGCAGAAAACCAGGCTCCTACGAGCAGTACTTC.

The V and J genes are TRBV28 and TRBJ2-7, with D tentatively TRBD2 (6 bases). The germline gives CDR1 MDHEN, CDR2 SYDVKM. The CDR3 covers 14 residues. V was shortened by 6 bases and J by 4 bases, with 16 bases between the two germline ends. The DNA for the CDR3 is TGTGCCAGCAGCTCGTCCGGAGGGGTGTACGAGCAGTACTTC. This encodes CASSSSGGVYEQYF.